These 30 T cell receptor beta chains were all obtained from the same sample, sequenced in a study of blood T cell repertoires in COVID-19. Clones were read by immunoSEQ multiplex PCR, and TCRdb kept only the in-frame ones, dropping some. The data hold about 190,000 clones, with just under 85% observed a single time. Sequenced material: peripheral blood. The receptors stem from a woman aged 70-85 years with active or convalescent COVID-19.

This rearrangement joins TRBV6-2 or TRBV6-3 to TRBJ1-5; 7 nucleotides align to TRBD1. The CDR3 sequence is 18 residues long. The V and J ends lost 5 bases and 0 bases, in that order; junction bases with no gene match: 13. Per germline, CDR1 MNHEY and CDR2 SVGEGT. The CDR3 bases are TGTGCCAGCAGTAAACTCCGGGACAGCCTTTATAGCAATCAGCCCCAGCATTTT. Translation: CASSKLRDSLYSNQPQHF.

This chain joins TRBV5-1 and TRBJ2-7; TRBD2 agrees at 14 bases. The germline gives CDR1 SGHRS, CDR2 YFSETQ. This CDR3 contains 17 residues. V was clipped by 4 bases and J by 1 base; unmatched bases: 7. CDR3 nucleotide sequence: TGCGCCAGCAGCCGGGGACTAGCGGGAGAGGGGTCCTACGAGCAGTACTTC. It is translated as CASSRGLAGEGSYEQYF.

This clone has only a few counts. The rearrangement joins TRBV6-6 to TRBJ1-3, with D maybe TRBD1 (6 bases). The CDR3 runs 14 residues. With 8 bases removed from V and 2 bases from J, the gap between germline ends came to 13 bases. Germline V CDR1 and CDR2: MNHNY, SVGAGI (reference sequence). The CDR3 loop reads CASLPRGTGNTIYF. The CDR3 region has the DNA TGTGCCAGCCTACCAAGGGGGACTGGAAACACCATATATTTT.

This chain connects TRBV28 to TRBJ2-1, with 13 bases that match TRBD2. The ends lost 2 bases at V and 6 bases at J; junction bases unmatched: 13. The V gene's germline CDR1 is MDHEN and CDR2 SYDVKM. The CDR3 loop spans 19 amino acids. The CDR3 DNA is TGTGCCAGCAGTTTACGGACTAGCGGGAGAGGCTGGCTTCGCAATGAGCAGTTCTTC. The encoded protein is CASSLRTSGRGWLRNEQFF. Full variable domain (missing parts from reference TRBV28 and TRBJ2-1): DVKVTQSSRYLVKRTGEKVFLECVQDMDHENMFWYRQDPGLGLRLIYFSYDVKMKEKGDIPEGYSVSREKKERFSLILESASTNQTSMYLCASSLRTSGRGWLRNEQFFGPGTRLTVL.

The chain has TRBV27 and TRBJ2-1; 8 bases align to TRBD2. Trimming took 4 bases from V and 1 from J; bases not matched to a gene: 3. CDR1 and CDR2 (germline): MNHEY, SMNVEV (reference sequence). The CDR3 is made up of 15 amino acids. CDR3 in amino acids: CASSSQRESYNEQFF. The CDR3 DNA reads as TGTGCCAGCAGTTCCCAGCGGGAGTCCTACAATGAGCAGTTCTTC.

V and J are TRBV7-2 and TRBJ2-1, with 9 bases aligning to TRBD2. The V gene's germline CDR1 is SGHTA and CDR2 FQGNSA. Trimming cost V 0 bases and J 7 bases; bases outside gene matches: 1. This CDR3 spans 14 amino acids. The CDR3: CASSLASGRNEQFF. CDR3 coding DNA: TGTGCCAGCAGCTTAGCCAGCGGGAGGAATGAGCAGTTCTTC. The full variable domain, its missing parts supplied by reference TRBV7-2 and TRBJ2-1, is GAGVSQSPSNKVTEKGKDVELRCDPISGHTALYWYRQSLGQGLEFLIYFQGNSAPDKSGLPSDRFSAERTGGSVSTLTIQRTQQEDSAVYLCASSLASGRNEQFFGPGTRLTVL.

This clone was seen only once. This sequence joins TRBV5-1 and TRBJ2-3; D perhaps matches TRBD1 (5 bases). V was pared by 0 bases and J by 0 bases, with 17 bases between. This CDR3 has 18 amino acids. Germline CDR1 reads SGHRS; CDR2 reads YFSETQ. The CDR3 sequence is CASSLGTGRLSSTDTQYF. CDR3 bases: TGCGCCAGCAGCTTGGGTACAGGTCGACTTTCTAGCACAGATACGCAGTATTTT.

On this clone itself: Distinct nucleotide sequences in the sample also encode this CDR3. This chain joins TRBV7-9 and TRBJ1-1, with 7 bases that match TRBD1. Unmatched junction bases numbered 1, after V lost 1 base and J lost 5 bases. Germline lookup yields CDR1 SEHNR and CDR2 FQNEAQ (reference sequence). The CDR3 loop spans 13 amino acids. The CDR3 bases are TGTGCCAGCAGCTTAGACAGGGGAACTGAAGCTTTCTTT. It yields the protein CASSLDRGTEAFF.

This clone has a handful of counts. The chain recombines TRBV21-1 with TRBJ1-3. TRBV21-1 is assigned pseudogene status. The CDR3 covers 18 residues. The CDR3 spells CASSEKGTGGPSGNTIYF. The DNA of the CDR3 is TGTGCCAGCAGCGAAAAGGGGACCGGGGGGCCCTCTGGAAACACCATATATTTT.

This rearrangement joins TRBV19 to TRBJ1-4; the D is unclear. The CDR3 is made up of 15 amino acids. The germline gives CDR1 LNHDA, CDR2 SQIVND (reference sequence). Trimming removed 5 bases at V and 0 bases at J, with 10 bases between. The CDR3 loop reads CASSVDTATNEKLFF. Here the CDR3 DNA reads TGTGCCAGTAGTGTTGACACAGCAACTAATGAAAAACTGTTTTTT.

This CDR3 is CASSSGTGYTGELFF. The CDR3 DNA reads as TGCGCCAGCAGCTCCGGGACAGGGTACACCGGGGAGCTGTTTTTT. The chain carries TRBV5-1 and TRBJ2-2, with 9 bases aligning to TRBD1. CDR1 SGHRS and CDR2 YFSETQ come from the germline V gene. The ends lost 3 bases at V and 3 bases at J; junction bases unmatched: 3. The CDR3 spans 15 residues.

The chain combines TRBV19 with TRBJ2-1, with D possibly being TRBD2 (7 bases). Per germline, CDR1 LNHDA and CDR2 SQIVND (reference sequence). CDR3 length: 16 residues. The V end was cut by 3 bases, the J end by 8 bases, with 20 bases between. CDR3 coding DNA: TGTGCCAGTAGTATTGGGGCGGGGGCTATCTCCTATGAGCAGTTCTTC. It codes for CASSIGAGAISYEQFF. The full variable domain, rest sourced from reference TRBV19 and TRBJ2-1, is DGGITQSPKYLFRKEGQNVTLSCEQNLNHDAMYWYRQDPGQGLRLIYYSQIVNDFQKGDIAEGYSVSREKKESFPLTVTSAQKNPTAFYLCASSIGAGAISYEQFFGPGTRLTVL.

The chain links TRBV15 to TRBJ2-7, with TRBD2 as a possible D gene (5 bases). The V and J ends lost 3 bases and 6 bases respectively, with 12 bases between them. This CDR3 has 13 amino acids. Germline assignment: CDR1 LNHNV and CDR2 YYDKDF (reference sequence). The CDR3 sequence: CATSSRRGPEQYF. CDR3 bases: TGTGCCACCAGCAGTAGGAGAGGGCCCGAGCAGTACTTC.

Concerning this clone: The junction differs from germline at one of its ends, possibly a read error. This chain connects TRBV7-7 to TRBJ2-2; no firm D call. The CDR3 runs 12 residues. Per germline, CDR1 SSHAT and CDR2 FNYEAQ (reference sequence). The CDR3 sequence is CASSFEAGELFF. Written as DNA, the CDR3 is TGTGCTAGCAGCTTTGAGGCCGGGGAGCTGTTTTTT. Full variable domain (rest looked up from reference TRBV7-7 and TRBJ2-2): GAGVSQSPRYKVTKRGQDVTLRCDPISSHATLYWYQQALGQGPEFLTYFNYEAQPDKSGLPSDRFSAERPEGSISTLTIQRTEQRDSAMYRCASSFEAGELFFGEGSRLTVL.

The chain has TRBV10-1 and TRBJ2-7; 8 bases fit TRBD2. J gave up 2 bases and V 7 bases, and 4 bases lay outside the gene matches. The V gene's germline CDR1 is WNHNN and CDR2 SYGVQD (reference sequence). This CDR3 spans 13 amino acids. CDR3 in DNA: TGCGCCAGCACCGGTAGCGGGACCTACGAGCAGTACTTC. Its protein is CASTGSGTYEQYF.

The V call is TRBV3-1 (or the pseudogene TRBV3-2), the J call TRBJ1-5; no clear D gene. From germline, CDR1 is LGHDT and CDR2 YNNKEL (reference sequence). The CDR3 length is 15 residues. V gave up 3 bases and J gave up 2 bases, with 11 bases separating them. CDR3 DNA sequence: TGTGCCAGCAGCCAGTCAGGAATGGGCAATCAGCCCCAGCATTTT. It codes for CASSQSGMGNQPQHF.

V usage is TRBV19 and J usage is TRBJ2-3; D remains ambiguous. The CDR3 consists of 16 residues. Germline CDR1 and CDR2: LNHDA and SQIVND (reference sequence). The V gene lost 3 bases and the J gene lost 0 bases, with 13 bases spanning the gap. CDR3 sequence (DNA): TGTGCCAGTAGTATTGCAGGTGGCCAGAGCACAGATACGCAGTATTTT. This gives the protein CASSIAGGQSTDTQYF.

This chain connects TRBV28 to TRBJ2-7, with TRBD2 matching over 7 bases. Trimming cost V 4 bases and J 5 bases; bases outside gene matches: 14. Looked up from germline, CDR1 is MDHEN and CDR2 is SYDVKM. CDR3 size: 16 residues. This chain's CDR3 is CASSSPREVRTHEQYF. The CDR3 nucleotides read TGTGCCAGCAGTTCCCCCCGGGAGGTTCGCACCCACGAGCAGTACTTC.

J is TRBJ1-1 and V is TRBV19; 7 nucleotides agree with TRBD1. V gave up 2 bases and J gave up 1 base; unmatched junction bases: 1. The CDR3 has 14 residues. CDR1 is LNHDA, CDR2 SQIVND, per germline (reference sequence). The CDR3: CASSIRTGNTEAFF. The CDR3 region has the DNA TGTGCCAGTAGTATAAGGACAGGGAACACTGAAGCTTTCTTT.

This clone was seen a few times. This chain uses TRBV5-1 with TRBJ1-2; weak D call: TRBD1 (6 bases). The germline V gene has CDR1 SGHRS and CDR2 YFSETQ. The CDR3 covers 14 residues. With 0 bases removed from V and 5 bases from J, the gap between germline ends came to 11 bases. CDR3: CASSLVTGPYGYTF. The CDR3 DNA follows: TGCGCCAGCAGCTTGGTGACAGGTCCTTATGGCTACACCTTC.

The genes are TRBV28 and TRBJ1-2; D gene uncertain. V was shortened by 6 bases and J by 8 bases, with 13 bases between the two germline ends. This CDR3 is 12 amino acids long. Germline assignment: CDR1 MDHEN and CDR2 SYDVKM. CDR3 amino acids: CASSSVGEGYTF. Here the CDR3 DNA reads TGTGCCAGCAGCTCAGTGGGCGAGGGCTACACCTTC.

This clone was picked up many times. CDR3 residues: CAISPIGGRYEQYF. The CDR3 DNA reads TGTGCCATCAGTCCAATAGGGGGCCGTTACGAGCAGTACTTC. The rearrangement links TRBV10-3 to TRBJ2-7, with TRBD1 matching 7 bases. V dropped 5 bases and J dropped 4; count of bases not matched to a gene: 8. Germline-derived CDR1 and CDR2 are ENHRY and SYGVKD. CDR3 length equals 14 residues.

This rearrangement joins TRBV11-2 to TRBJ1-6; 12 bases map to TRBD1. Unmatched junction bases numbered 12, after V lost 3 bases and J lost 6 bases. CDR1 is SGHAT, CDR2 FQNNGV, per germline. CDR3 length: 19 residues. CDR3 region: CASSFYGTGGPLFNSPLHF. The CDR3 region has the DNA TGTGCCAGCAGCTTTTACGGGACAGGGGGCCCTCTATTTAATTCACCCCTCCACTTT. Filled out from reference TRBV11-2 and TRBJ1-6, the complete variable domain reads EAGVAQSPRYKIIEKRQSVAFWCNPISGHATLYWYQQILGQGPKLLIQFQNNGVVDDSQLPKDRFSAERLKGVDSTLKIQPAKLEDSAVYLCASSFYGTGGPLFNSPLHFGNGTRLTVT.

This rearrangement joins TRBV9 to TRBJ2-3; weak D call: TRBD1 (5 bases). V lost 0 bases and J 2 bases, leaving 10 bases between the germline ends. The germline gives CDR1 SGDLS, CDR2 YYNGEE. The CDR3 runs 15 residues. DNA for the CDR3: TGTGCCAGCAGCGTAGGGTGGGGCTCCACAGATACGCAGTATTTT. Translating it yields CASSVGWGSTDTQYF.

The sample holds one count of this clone. The chain carries TRBV3-1 (or the pseudogene TRBV3-2) and TRBJ2-3; 8 bases agree with TRBD2. The V gene end was trimmed by 4 bases and the J gene end by 3 bases; junction bases not matched to a gene: 6. Germline CDR1 and CDR2: LGHDT and YNNKEL (reference sequence). The CDR3 length is 15 residues. The CDR3 protein is CASSLLAGRTDTQYF. The CDR3 DNA follows: TGTGCCAGCAGCCTCCTAGCGGGTCGGACAGATACGCAGTATTTT.

The J gene is TRBJ2-7, the V gene TRBV11-2; 11 bases align to TRBD1. The CDR3 extends over 15 amino acids. In germline, CDR1 is SGHAT, CDR2 FQNNGV. The J segment lost 2 bases and the V segment lost 4 bases, leaving 4 bases of the junction unmatched. CDR3 nucleotide sequence: TGTGCCAGCAGCTATTGGACAGGGGGCCCCTACGAGCAGTACTTC. Translated, it gives CASSYWTGGPYEQYF.

This clone has a handful of counts. The chain carries TRBV7-9 and TRBJ2-1, with 7 bases fitting TRBD2. The CDR3 spans 17 residues. The germline V gene has CDR1 SEHNR and CDR2 FQNEAQ (reference sequence). The ends lost 0 bases at V and 3 bases at J; junction bases unmatched: 8. The CDR3 spells CASSLANREALYNEQFF. The CDR3 DNA sequence: TGTGCCAGCAGCTTAGCAAATCGGGAGGCCCTCTACAATGAGCAGTTCTTC.

The chain uses TRBV28 and TRBJ1-5, with D maybe TRBD1 (5 bases). V lost 7 bases to trimming and J lost 5 bases, with 12 bases between them. Looked up from germline, CDR1 is MDHEN and CDR2 is SYDVKM. The CDR3 is made up of 13 amino acids. The CDR3: CASIGDRYQPQHF. CDR3 sequence (DNA): TGTGCCAGCATCGGAGACAGATATCAGCCCCAGCATTTT.

This rearrangement joins TRBV7-2 to TRBJ2-7; 8 bases map to TRBD1. CDR1 and CDR2 from the germline V gene are SGHTA and FQGNSA. Losses at the gene ends were 5 bases for V and 1 base for J; bases not matched to a gene: 1. The CDR3 contains 13 residues. The CDR3 loop reads CASSRTGSYEQYF. For the CDR3, the DNA is TGTGCCAGCAGCCGGACAGGGTCCTACGAGCAGTACTTC.

The table lists this clone with a count of one. The chain joins TRBV10-3 to TRBJ1-4, with 7 positions matching TRBD1. Germline V gives CDR1 ENHRY, CDR2 SYGVKD. V lost 9 bases, J lost 5 bases, and 6 bases stayed unmatched. This CDR3 has 13 amino acids. The CDR3 region is CAITGAPNEKLFF. The CDR3 DNA sequence: TGTGCCATTACAGGGGCCCCAAATGAAAAACTGTTTTTT.